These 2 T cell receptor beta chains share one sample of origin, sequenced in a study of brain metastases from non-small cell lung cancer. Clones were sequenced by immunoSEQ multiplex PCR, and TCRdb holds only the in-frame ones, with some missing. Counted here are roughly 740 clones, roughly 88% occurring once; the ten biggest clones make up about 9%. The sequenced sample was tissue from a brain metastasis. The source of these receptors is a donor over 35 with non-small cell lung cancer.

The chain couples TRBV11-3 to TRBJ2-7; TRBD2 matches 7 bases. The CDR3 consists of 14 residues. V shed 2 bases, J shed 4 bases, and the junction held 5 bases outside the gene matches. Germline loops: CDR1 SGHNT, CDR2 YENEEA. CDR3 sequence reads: CASSLRLAAYEQYF. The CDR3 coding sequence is TGTGCCAGCAGCTTAAGGCTAGCGGCATACGAGCAGTACTTC.

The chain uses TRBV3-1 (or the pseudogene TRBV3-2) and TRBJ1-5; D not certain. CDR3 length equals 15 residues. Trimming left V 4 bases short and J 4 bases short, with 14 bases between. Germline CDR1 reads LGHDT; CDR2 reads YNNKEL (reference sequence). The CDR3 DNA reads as TGTGCCAGCAGCCTGACGGAAGACGGGAATCAGCCCCAGCATTTT. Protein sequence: CASSLTEDGNQPQHF.